This TCR beta chain emerged from a study of CD8+ T cells in alopecia areata. CDR3 size: 13 residues. Germline lookup yields CDR1 SEHNR and CDR2 FQNEAQ (reference sequence). V was cut by 5 bases and J by 5 bases, with 13 bases left in between. RNA extraction and reverse transcription yielded cDNA as sequencing template. Assay: immunoSEQ multiplex PCR; the TCRdb copy retains only in-frame clones and omits some. The sample records over 150,000 clones, about 61% being singletons. Sample: CD8+ T cells sorted from blood. The origin of this receptor is a human donor in good health. The J gene is TRBJ2-7, the V gene TRBV7-9; the D gene is possibly TRBD1 (7 bases). The CDR3 bases are TGTGCCAGCAGCCCCTCAGGGGGGAACGAGCAGTACTTC. Its protein product is CASSPSGGNEQYF. The full variable domain, in which reference TRBV7-9 and TRBJ2-7 provide the parts outside the CDR3, is DTGVSQNPRHKITKRGQNVTFRCDPISEHNRLYWYRQTLGQGPEFLTYFQNEAQLEKSRLLSDRFSAERPKGSFSTLEIQRTEQGDSAMYLCASSPSGGNEQYFGPGTRLTVT.